This is a list of T cell receptor beta chains from one sample in a study of PD-1 blockade in classical Hodgkin lymphoma. The assay was immunoSEQ multiplex PCR, and TCRdb's table has in-frame clones only and misses some. The profile shows some 25,000 clones, over 60% of them singletons. The sequencing here drew on peripheral blood mononuclear cells (PBMCs), taken before the second cycle of nivolumab. The receptors originated from a human donor with classical Hodgkin lymphoma. Each CDR3 is given with its conserved first and last residue. Fields, in order: clone size, J gene, V gene, D gene, CDR3 DNA, CDR3 protein. The D gene is left open where the match is weak. The size of a clone is reported for some rows only, either as once, few or many, or as a class for expanded clones.

clone_size: -; j_call: TRBJ2-7; v_call: TRBV27; d_call: TRBD2; cdr3_nt: TGTGCCAGCAACCGACTAGCGGGGGTTTCCTACGAGCAGTACTTC; cdr3_aa: CASNRLAGVSYEQYF
clone_size: -; j_call: TRBJ1-5; v_call: TRBV7-2; d_call: -; cdr3_nt: TGTGCCAGCAGCCTGTCCCTCCAGGGTATTCAGCCCCAGCATTTT; cdr3_aa: CASSLSLQGIQPQHF
clone_size: few; j_call: TRBJ2-7; v_call: TRBV7-2; d_call: -; cdr3_nt: TGTGCCAGCAGCTTAGTGCCCAACCTACAGCAGTACTTC; cdr3_aa: CASSLVPNLQQYF
clone_size: -; j_call: TRBJ1-2; v_call: TRBV5-5; d_call: -; cdr3_nt: TGTGCCAGCAGCCTAACTAATAGCTATGGCTACACCTTC; cdr3_aa: CASSLTNSYGYTF
clone_size: few; j_call: TRBJ1-1; v_call: TRBV11-2; d_call: -; cdr3_nt: TGTGCCAGCAGCTTATTTGAGAACACTGAAGCTTTCTTT; cdr3_aa: CASSLFENTEAFF
clone_size: -; j_call: TRBJ1-2; v_call: TRBV27; d_call: TRBD1; cdr3_nt: TGTGCCAGCAGTTCTTATTCTCGGACAGGCGACCGCTACACCTTC; cdr3_aa: CASSSYSRTGDRYTF
clone_size: -; j_call: TRBJ1-6; v_call: TRBV7-2; d_call: -; cdr3_nt: TGTGCCAGCAGCTTAGCCACAGGGAAGAAGAATTCACCCCTCCACTTT; cdr3_aa: CASSLATGKKNSPLHF
clone_size: -; j_call: TRBJ2-7; v_call: TRBV10-3; d_call: TRBD1; cdr3_nt: TGTGCCATCGGTGTGACAGGGAACGAGCAGTACTTC; cdr3_aa: CAIGVTGNEQYF
clone_size: -; j_call: TRBJ1-2; v_call: TRBV7-2; d_call: -; cdr3_nt: TGTGCCAGCAGCTTAGTGGGGGGGAAGAACTATGGCTACACCTTC; cdr3_aa: CASSLVGGKNYGYTF
clone_size: -; j_call: TRBJ1-2; v_call: TRBV6-5; d_call: -; cdr3_nt: TGTGCCAGCAGTTACGGCGGGCTAAACTATGGCTACACCTTC; cdr3_aa: CASSYGGLNYGYTF
clone_size: few; j_call: TRBJ1-1; v_call: TRBV29-1; d_call: -; cdr3_nt: TGCAGCGTTCAAGAACGCTTAACGAACACTGAAGCTTTCTTT; cdr3_aa: CSVQERLTNTEAFF
clone_size: -; j_call: TRBJ2-7; v_call: TRBV7-6; d_call: -; cdr3_nt: TGTGCCAGCAGCTCCCGGGAAGGAGATTACGAGCAGTACTTC; cdr3_aa: CASSSREGDYEQYF
clone_size: -; j_call: TRBJ1-5; v_call: TRBV4-1; d_call: TRBD1; cdr3_nt: TGCGCCAGCAGCCGAACAGTACAGGGGAATCAGCCCCAGCATTTT; cdr3_aa: CASSRTVQGNQPQHF
clone_size: -; j_call: TRBJ1-3; v_call: TRBV15; d_call: TRBD1; cdr3_nt: TGTGCCACCAGTTATACCCGGGACAGGGCCTCTGGAAACACCATATATTTT; cdr3_aa: CATSYTRDRASGNTIYF
clone_size: -; j_call: TRBJ2-4; v_call: TRBV30; d_call: TRBD1; cdr3_nt: TGTGCCTGGAGTAGGACAGGGCAAAACATTCAGTACTTC; cdr3_aa: CAWSRTGQNIQYF
clone_size: -; j_call: TRBJ1-4; v_call: TRBV27; d_call: TRBD1; cdr3_nt: TGTGCCAGCAAACCGGGACAGGGTAATGAAAAACTGTTTTTT; cdr3_aa: CASKPGQGNEKLFF
clone_size: -; j_call: TRBJ2-7; v_call: TRBV4-3; d_call: -; cdr3_nt: TGCGCCAGCAGCCAAGAATATCCTCCCTACGAGCAGTACTTC; cdr3_aa: CASSQEYPPYEQYF
clone_size: few; j_call: TRBJ2-7; v_call: TRBV30; d_call: TRBD2; cdr3_nt: TGTGCCTGGACGCGGAGTCAGCGGGGGGGGGAGCAGTACTTC; cdr3_aa: CAWTRSQRGGEQYF
clone_size: -; j_call: TRBJ1-4; v_call: TRBV27; d_call: -; cdr3_nt: TGTGCCAGCAGTTTATATGCGGGGCTGAATGAAAAACTGTTTTTT; cdr3_aa: CASSLYAGLNEKLFF
clone_size: -; j_call: TRBJ2-7; v_call: TRBV25-1; d_call: TRBD1; cdr3_nt: TGTGCCACCCATCCTCCGGGACAGAACTACGAGCAGTACTTC; cdr3_aa: CATHPPGQNYEQYF
clone_size: -; j_call: TRBJ2-7; v_call: TRBV11-2; d_call: TRBD1; cdr3_nt: TGTGCCAGCAGCTTATGGGACAGTTCCTACGAGCAGTACTTC; cdr3_aa: CASSLWDSSYEQYF
clone_size: -; j_call: TRBJ2-1; v_call: TRBV9; d_call: -; cdr3_nt: TGTGCCAGCAGCACGGACGGATTATCCTACAATGAGCAGTTCTTC; cdr3_aa: CASSTDGLSYNEQFF
clone_size: few; j_call: TRBJ1-1; v_call: TRBV30; d_call: TRBD1; cdr3_nt: TGTGCCTGGAGTGTACGGACCAGGGGGCCCACTGAAGCTTTCTTT; cdr3_aa: CAWSVRTRGPTEAFF
clone_size: -; j_call: TRBJ1-2; v_call: TRBV28; d_call: -; cdr3_nt: TGTGCCAGCAGTTTTGGGCACTATGGCTACACCTTC; cdr3_aa: CASSFGHYGYTF
clone_size: -; j_call: TRBJ2-4; v_call: TRBV14; d_call: -; cdr3_nt: TGTGCCAGCAGCGCCCTAGCAGACCTAGCCAAAAACATTCAGTACTTC; cdr3_aa: CASSALADLAKNIQYF
clone_size: few; j_call: TRBJ2-5; v_call: TRBV5-1; d_call: -; cdr3_nt: TGCGCCAGCAGCTTCCCGGGAGAGACCCAGTACTTC; cdr3_aa: CASSFPGETQYF
clone_size: -; j_call: TRBJ2-3; v_call: TRBV7-9; d_call: -; cdr3_nt: TGTGCCAGCAGCTGGGTCAGGGAGACAGATACGCAGTATTTT; cdr3_aa: CASSWVRETDTQYF